These 14 T cell receptor beta chains were sequenced from one sample in a study of shared clonotypes between healthy human individuals (TCRdb year 2020). Library construction relied on the immunoSEQ multiplex PCR assay. Not all clones reach the TCRdb copy of this immuneACCESS table, which keeps in-frame sequences only. Checked studies attribute under half of the gap to unresolved V genes and leave the rest unexplained. This sample holds about 1 million clones; about 70% were observed only once. The ten biggest clones cover roughly 1.5% of the sample. The sample consisted of memory CD4+ T cells sorted from blood. Sample cell subset or site, as interpreted from the label and publication: CD45RA-negative fraction. These receptors came from a man in his late teens or twenties in good health.

The rearrangement joins TRBV5-8 to TRBJ1-3; 9 nucleotides match TRBD1. V dropped 4 bases and J dropped 3; count of bases not matched to a gene: 2. This CDR3 contains 14 residues. Germline CDR1 and CDR2: SGHTS and YDEGEE. The CDR3 region has the DNA TGTGCCAGCAGCAGGGACAGGGTTGGAAACACCATATATTTT. Its translation: CASSRDRVGNTIYF.

V and J are TRBV7-9 and TRBJ2-3; 10 bases agree with TRBD2. Unmatched junction bases numbered 8, after V lost 5 bases and J lost 0 bases. The CDR3 runs 17 residues. Germline V gene sequence: CDR1 SEHNR, CDR2 FQNEAQ (reference sequence). The CDR3 spells CASSPGLATYSTDTQYF. The CDR3 DNA reads TGTGCCAGCAGCCCGGGACTAGCGACCTATAGCACAGATACGCAGTATTTT.

Regarding this clone: Different DNA sequences within this sample yield the same CDR3. This sequence joins TRBV18 and TRBJ2-7; no definite D call. The V end was cut by 0 bases, the J end by 2 bases, with 8 bases between. The CDR3 runs to 14 residues. Germline V gene lookup returns CDR1 KGHSH and CDR2 LQKENI. The DNA of the CDR3 is TGTGCCAGCTCACCACCGTTAGCCGCCTACGAGCAGTACTTC. This encodes CASSPPLAAYEQYF.

This chain joins TRBV6-5 and TRBJ2-2; D not certain. Germline lookup yields CDR1 MNHEY and CDR2 SVGAGI. CDR3 length: 11 amino acids. Trimming pared 6 bases from V and 5 bases from J, leaving 4 bases between. The CDR3 spells CASRGTGELFF. The CDR3, as DNA: TGTGCCAGCAGGGGGACCGGGGAGCTGTTTTTT.

Written as DNA, the CDR3 is TGCGCCAGCAGCTCTTCTCCGTATGGGGGGGCGGGAGAGACCCAGTACTTC. Translation: CASSSSPYGGAGETQYF. The chain couples TRBV5-1 to TRBJ2-5, with TRBD2 as a possible D gene (7 bases). In germline, CDR1 is SGHRS, CDR2 YFSETQ. V was cut by 3 bases and J by 4 bases, with 22 bases left in between. This CDR3 is built from 17 residues.

The chain uses TRBV11-3 and TRBJ2-3; perhaps TRBD2 as D (6 bases). V shed 3 bases and J shed 1 base, with 11 bases lying between them. The CDR3 contains 15 residues. Per the germline V gene, CDR1 is SGHNT and CDR2 is YENEEA. The CDR3 region has the DNA TGTGCCAGCAGCTTGGATTCTAGCGGCACAGATACGCAGTATTTT. Its protein is CASSLDSSGTDTQYF.

The chain combines TRBV28 with TRBJ2-5; 7 nucleotides line up with TRBD1. After removal of 3 bases from V and 9 bases from J, the junction contained 10 bases not matched to a gene. The CDR3 length is 14 residues. Germline CDR1 is MDHEN and CDR2 is SYDVKM. This CDR3 reads CASSFRGQSRPQYF. In nucleotides, the CDR3 is TGTGCCAGCAGTTTTAGGGGACAGTCAAGGCCCCAGTACTTC.

This chain joins TRBV5-6 and TRBJ1-2, with 7 bases identical to TRBD1. The CDR3 covers 16 residues. With V trimmed by 2 bases and J by 5 bases, 12 bases remained unmatched. In germline, CDR1 is SGHDT, CDR2 YYEEEE. CDR3 coding DNA: TGTGCCAGCAGCTTAGGGACAGCAGAAATGGGGTATGGCTACACCTTC. Amino acids: CASSLGTAEMGYGYTF.

As DNA, the CDR3 is TGCAGCGTCGTGACACACCAAACGCCCTACGAGCAGTACTTC. Protein: CSVVTHQTPYEQYF. The chain combines TRBV29-1 with TRBJ2-7; D is uncertain. Per germline, CDR1 SQVTM and CDR2 ANQGSEA. This CDR3 spans 14 amino acids. Trimming took 6 bases from V and 2 from J, leaving 17 bases between them.

The chain uses TRBV5-1 and TRBJ2-7, with a tentative D call TRBD2 (5 bases). Trimming took 0 bases from V and 0 from J, leaving 10 bases between them. Per germline, CDR1 SGHRS and CDR2 YFSETQ. This CDR3 is 15 amino acids long. In DNA form, the CDR3 reads TGCGCCAGCAGCTTGGGGAGCGGTATCTCCTACGAGCAGTACTTC. Translated, it gives CASSLGSGISYEQYF.

This chain links TRBV6-6 with TRBJ1-6; D gene uncertain. Trimming removed 2 bases at V and 1 base at J, with 6 bases between. The CDR3 sequence is 15 residues long. Germline V lookup: CDR1 MNHNY, CDR2 SVGAGI (reference sequence). The CDR3 protein is CASSYQESYNSPLHF. The CDR3 DNA reads as TGTGCCAGCAGTTACCAGGAGTCCTATAATTCACCCCTCCACTTT.

The chain couples TRBV19 to TRBJ2-4; 9 bases line up with TRBD1. CDR1 is LNHDA and CDR2 is SQIVND in the germline V gene (reference sequence). V was clipped by 4 bases and J by 9 bases; unmatched bases: 10. The CDR3 sequence is 15 residues long. The CDR3 DNA follows: TGTGCCAGTAGTACGGGACAGGGAGCGGTGGTCATTCAGTACTTC. Protein sequence: CASSTGQGAVVIQYF. The full variable domain, its missing parts supplied by reference TRBV19 and TRBJ2-4, is DGGITQSPKYLFRKEGQNVTLSCEQNLNHDAMYWYRQDPGQGLRLIYYSQIVNDFQKGDIAEGYSVSREKKESFPLTVTSAQKNPTAFYLCASSTGQGAVVIQYFGAGTRLSVL.

The chain employs TRBV7-2 and TRBJ2-1; TRBD2 aligns across 13 bases. V was pared by 3 bases and J by 7 bases, with 6 bases of the junction left unmatched. This CDR3 region has 16 residues. Germline V gene data show CDR1 as SGHTA and CDR2 as FQGNSA. The DNA of the CDR3 is TGTGCCAGCAGCTTGGGACTAGCGGGACTCACGAATGAGCAGTTCTTC. Amino acid sequence: CASSLGLAGLTNEQFF. Supplemented by reference TRBV7-2 and TRBJ2-1, the full variable domain reads GAGVSQSPSNKVTEKGKDVELRCDPISGHTALYWYRQSLGQGLEFLIYFQGNSAPDKSGLPSDRFSAERTGGSVSTLTIQRTQQEDSAVYLCASSLGLAGLTNEQFFGPGTRLTVL.

This clone was counted many times. This chain connects TRBV28 to TRBJ1-2; D perhaps matches TRBD1 (5 bases). Germline values: CDR1 MDHEN, CDR2 SYDVKM. There are 12 residues in the CDR3. The germline V and J ends were trimmed by 2 bases and 9 bases, with 10 bases remaining between them. The CDR3 spells CASSLRSGSYTF. The CDR3 region has the DNA TGTGCCAGCAGTTTAAGATCAGGGAGCTACACCTTC.